This entry features one T cell receptor beta chain sequence. This record comes from a study of control samples from healthy donors and cancer patients. The germline V and J ends were trimmed by 2 bases and 0 bases, with 10 bases remaining between them. The CDR3 is 15 residues long. Germline CDR1 and CDR2: SGHKS and YYEKEE (reference sequence). TCRdb's copy holds only in-frame clones and misses some; the assay was immunoSEQ multiplex PCR. The profile shows 95,000 to 150,000 clones, about nine tenths of them singletons. Sequenced: blood. The sequence derives from a man in his forties or fifties in good health. The chain links TRBV5-5 to TRBJ2-3, with D unclear. The CDR3 here is CASSLTAFSTDTQYF. In DNA form, the CDR3 reads TGTGCCAGCAGCTTAACTGCTTTTAGCACAGATACGCAGTATTTT.